This TCR beta chain was recorded in a study of cytomegalovirus exposure and HLA in healthy donors. Study background: The roughly 120 validation repertoires and the 666 first-cohort repertoires shared a platform, a later analysis reported.

Measured with immunoSEQ multiplex PCR; TCRdb has only the in-frame clones, and not every one. The table records 240,000 or so clones, 86% of them present only once. Details on this clone: Its cognate antigen is unknown.

CDR3 length equals 13 residues. V lost 8 bases, J lost 10 bases, and 15 bases stayed unmatched. Germline CDR1 GTSNPN, CDR2 SVGIG (reference sequence). Whole-study findings and limits: A subsequent analysis found that TCR clusters from the first cohort also tended to co-occur in the 120 or so validation repertoires, with 90% to 95% of cluster scores above 0. In vitro assays verified that three CMV-associated chains recognized CMV antigens specifically. Diagnosis of cytomegalovirus status made by the classifier reportedly showed high specificity and sensitivity.

The sequence derives from a woman aged 25-40 years in good health and CMV-seropositive. J is TRBJ1-1 and V is TRBV30; 8 bases map to TRBD1. Sequencing input: PBMCs. The CDR3 is CAQGAGIGLGAFF. In nucleotides, the CDR3 is TGTGCCCAGGGGGCCGGGATCGGGCTAGGAGCTTTCTTT.